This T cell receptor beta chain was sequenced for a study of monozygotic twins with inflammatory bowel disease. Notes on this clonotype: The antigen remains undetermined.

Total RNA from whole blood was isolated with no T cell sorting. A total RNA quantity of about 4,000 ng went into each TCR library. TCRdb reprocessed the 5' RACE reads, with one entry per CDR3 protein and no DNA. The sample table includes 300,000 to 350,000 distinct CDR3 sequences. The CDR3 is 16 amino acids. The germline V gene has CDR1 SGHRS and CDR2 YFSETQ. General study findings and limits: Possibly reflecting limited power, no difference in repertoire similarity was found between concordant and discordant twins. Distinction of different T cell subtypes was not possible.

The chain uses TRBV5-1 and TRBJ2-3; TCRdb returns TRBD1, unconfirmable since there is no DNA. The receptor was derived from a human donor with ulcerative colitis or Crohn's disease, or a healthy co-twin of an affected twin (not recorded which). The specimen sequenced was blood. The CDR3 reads CASMPLGQDMTDTQYF. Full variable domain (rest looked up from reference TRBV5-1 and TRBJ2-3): KAGVTQTPRYLIKTRGQQVTLSCSPISGHRSVSWYQQTPGQGLQFLFEYFSETQRNKGNFPGRFSGRQFSNSRSEMNVSTLELGDSALYLCASMPLGQDMTDTQYFGPGTRLTVL.